This T cell receptor beta chain was identified in a study of Ad26.COV2.S vaccination and SARS-CoV-2 variants. Overall study results and limits: While placebo recipients had lower spike-specific TCR breadth, vaccine recipients had more. Non-spike TCR breadth did not differ much between vaccine and placebo recipients.

The germline CDR1 and CDR2 sequences are SGHTA and FQGNSA. V was clipped by 5 bases and J by 3 bases; unmatched bases: 3. The CDR3 totals 14 residues. Here immunoSEQ multiplex PCR was the method, and the copy in TCRdb shows in-frame clones only, minus some. The sample holds more than 300,000 clones; about 87% are singletons and the top ten take approximately 5.9%. This clone was detected once. Its target is unknown. Treatment in this sample: over 15 received Ad26.COV2.S at low or high dose, single or two shots; roughly five received placebo; per-sample allocation not given. Day 63 after the first vaccine or placebo injection was the time point for sampling. SARS-CoV-2 spike from the Wuhan strain was encoded by the vaccine, an Ad26 vector.

The receptor comes from a person between 18 and 60 years old who received the Ad26.COV2.S COVID-19 vaccine or a placebo. The rearrangement uses TRBV7-2 and TRBJ1-5; TRBD1 agrees at 8 bases. The specimen comprised peripheral blood, sampled in a trial of Ad26.COV2.S vaccine versus placebo. This CDR3 reads CASSRDRTNQPQHF. CDR3 DNA: TGTGCCAGCAGCAGGGACAGGACCAATCAGCCCCAGCATTTT.